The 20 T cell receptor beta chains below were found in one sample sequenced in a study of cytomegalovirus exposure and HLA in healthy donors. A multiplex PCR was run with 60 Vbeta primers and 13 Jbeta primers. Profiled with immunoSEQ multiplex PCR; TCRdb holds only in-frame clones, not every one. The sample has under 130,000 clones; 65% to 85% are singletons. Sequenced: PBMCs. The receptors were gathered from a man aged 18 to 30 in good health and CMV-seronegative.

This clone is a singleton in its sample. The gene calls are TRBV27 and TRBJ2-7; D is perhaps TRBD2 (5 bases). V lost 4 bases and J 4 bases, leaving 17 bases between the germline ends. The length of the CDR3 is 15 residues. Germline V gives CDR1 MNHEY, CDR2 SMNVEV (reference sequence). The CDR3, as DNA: TGTGCCAGCAGTTCCTACGGGATAAGCCATTACGAGCAGTACTTC. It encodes CASSSYGISHYEQYF.

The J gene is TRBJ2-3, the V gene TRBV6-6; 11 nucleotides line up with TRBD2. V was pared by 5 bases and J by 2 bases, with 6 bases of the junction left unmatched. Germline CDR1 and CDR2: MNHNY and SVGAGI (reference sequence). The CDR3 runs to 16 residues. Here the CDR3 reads CASSPPSGRNTDTQYF. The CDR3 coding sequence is TGTGCCAGCAGTCCCCCTAGCGGGAGGAACACAGATACGCAGTATTTT.

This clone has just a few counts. The CDR3 loop is CASSPGEGKNIQYF. The CDR3 nucleotides are TGTGCCAGCTCACCGGGGGAGGGGAAAAACATTCAGTACTTC. V usage is TRBV18 and J usage is TRBJ2-4; 7 positions agree with TRBD2. This CDR3 is built from 14 residues. Germline V gene lookup returns CDR1 KGHSH and CDR2 LQKENI. J gave up 4 bases and V 3 bases, and 3 bases lay outside the gene matches.

The CDR3 nucleotides are TGTGCCAGCAGCTTAAAGCGGACCGCCTCCTACAATGAGCAGTTCTTC. As protein: CASSLKRTASYNEQFF. This rearrangement joins TRBV7-6 to TRBJ2-1; the D gene is possibly TRBD2 (5 bases). The CDR3 contains 16 residues. Germline assignment: CDR1 SGHVS and CDR2 FNYEAQ. Trimming stripped 2 bases from V and 0 bases from J, with 11 bases between. Full variable domain (outside the CDR3, taken from reference TRBV7-6 and TRBJ2-1): GAGVSQSPRYKVTKRGQDVALRCDPISGHVSLYWYRQALGQGPEFLTYFNYEAQQDKSGLPNDRFSAERPEGSISTLTIQRTEQRDSAMYRCASSLKRTASYNEQFFGPGTRLTVL.

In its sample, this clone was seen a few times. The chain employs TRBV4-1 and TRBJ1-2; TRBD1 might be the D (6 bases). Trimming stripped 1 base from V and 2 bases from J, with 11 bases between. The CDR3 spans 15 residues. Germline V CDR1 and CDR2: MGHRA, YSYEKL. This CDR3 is CASSQAGGGNYGYTF. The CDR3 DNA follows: TGCGCCAGCAGCCAAGCGGGAGGGGGGAACTATGGCTACACCTTC.

The CDR3 nucleotides read TGCGCCAGCAGCCTAAGGACTAGCGTCTCCGGGGAGCTGTTTTTT. Residues: CASSLRTSVSGELFF. The chain carries TRBV4-3 and TRBJ2-2, with 9 bases lining up with TRBD2. The CDR3 is 15 residues long. Germline loops: CDR1 LGHNA, CDR2 YSLEER. V lost 4 bases and J lost 6; bases outside the gene matches: 6.

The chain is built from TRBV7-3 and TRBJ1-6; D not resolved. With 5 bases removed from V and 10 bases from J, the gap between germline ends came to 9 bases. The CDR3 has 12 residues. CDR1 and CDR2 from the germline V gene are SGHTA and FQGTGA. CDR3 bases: TGTGCCAGCAGCCATCCGGGGTCACCCCTCCACTTT. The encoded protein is CASSHPGSPLHF.

CDR3: CASSIWQGNPSNQPQHF. Written as DNA, the CDR3 is TGTGCCAGTAGTATATGGCAGGGAAATCCTAGCAATCAGCCCCAGCATTTT. The chain uses TRBV19 and TRBJ1-5; a possible D gene is TRBD1 (5 bases). V lost 2 bases and J 0 bases, leaving 14 bases between the germline ends. There are 17 residues in the CDR3. Germline-derived CDR1 and CDR2 are LNHDA and SQIVND (reference sequence). Using reference TRBV19 and TRBJ1-5 for the parts outside the CDR3, the full variable domain is DGGITQSPKYLFRKEGQNVTLSCEQNLNHDAMYWYRQDPGQGLRLIYYSQIVNDFQKGDIAEGYSVSREKKESFPLTVTSAQKNPTAFYLCASSIWQGNPSNQPQHFGDGTRLSIL.

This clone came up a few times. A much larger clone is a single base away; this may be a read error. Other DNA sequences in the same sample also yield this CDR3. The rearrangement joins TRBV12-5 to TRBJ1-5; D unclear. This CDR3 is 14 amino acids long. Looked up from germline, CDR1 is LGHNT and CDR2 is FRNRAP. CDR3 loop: CASGFDYSNQPQHF. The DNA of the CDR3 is TGTGCTAGTGGTTTTGACTATAGCAATCAGCCCCAGCACTTT.

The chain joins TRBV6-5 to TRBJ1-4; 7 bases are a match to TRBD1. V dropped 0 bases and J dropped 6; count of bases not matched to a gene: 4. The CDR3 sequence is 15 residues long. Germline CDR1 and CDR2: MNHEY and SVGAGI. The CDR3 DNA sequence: TGTGCCAGCAGTTACTCATCAGGGGGATATGAAAAACTGTTTTTT. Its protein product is CASSYSSGGYEKLFF.

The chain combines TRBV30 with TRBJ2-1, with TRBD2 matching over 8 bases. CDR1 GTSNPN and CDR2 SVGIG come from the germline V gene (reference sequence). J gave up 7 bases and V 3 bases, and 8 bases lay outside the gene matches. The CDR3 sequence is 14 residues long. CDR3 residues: CAWRVAGRGNEQFF. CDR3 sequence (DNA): TGTGCCTGGAGGGTAGCGGGACGGGGGAATGAGCAGTTCTTC.

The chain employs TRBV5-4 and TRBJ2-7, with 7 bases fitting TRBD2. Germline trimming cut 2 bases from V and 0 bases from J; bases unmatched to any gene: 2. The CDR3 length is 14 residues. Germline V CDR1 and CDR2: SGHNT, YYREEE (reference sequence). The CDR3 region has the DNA TGTGCCAGCAGCTTTAGCGGGTCCTCCTACGAGCAGTACTTC. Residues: CASSFSGSSYEQYF.

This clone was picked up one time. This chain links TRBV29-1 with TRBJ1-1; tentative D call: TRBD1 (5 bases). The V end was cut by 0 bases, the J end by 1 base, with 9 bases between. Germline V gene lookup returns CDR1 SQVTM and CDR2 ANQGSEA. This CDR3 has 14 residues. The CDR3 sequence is CSVEDSGGNTEAFF. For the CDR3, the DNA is TGCAGCGTTGAAGATTCGGGGGGGAACACTGAAGCTTTCTTT.

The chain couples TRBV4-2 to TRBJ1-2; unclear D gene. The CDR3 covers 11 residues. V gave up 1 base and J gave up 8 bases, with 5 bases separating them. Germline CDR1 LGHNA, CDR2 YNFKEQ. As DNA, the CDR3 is TGTGCCAGCAGCCAAGCCTACGGCTACACCTTC. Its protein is CASSQAYGYTF.

CDR3: CASSYRREQFF. CDR3 nucleotide sequence: TGTGCCAGCAGTTACCGGCGGGAGCAGTTCTTC. The chain couples TRBV6-6 to TRBJ2-1; unclear D gene. Trimming removed 2 bases at V and 10 bases at J, with 6 bases between. CDR1 MNHNY and CDR2 SVGAGI come from the germline V gene (reference sequence). The CDR3 length is 11 residues.

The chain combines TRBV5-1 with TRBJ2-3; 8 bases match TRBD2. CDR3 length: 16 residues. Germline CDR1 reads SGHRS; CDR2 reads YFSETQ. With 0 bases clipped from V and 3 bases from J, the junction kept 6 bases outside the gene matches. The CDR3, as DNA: TGCGCCAGCAGCTTGGGCGGGAGGCCCAGGACAGATACGCAGTATTTT. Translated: CASSLGGRPRTDTQYF. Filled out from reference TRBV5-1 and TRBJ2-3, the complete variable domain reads KAGVTQTPRYLIKTRGQQVTLSCSPISGHRSVSWYQQTPGQGLQFLFEYFSETQRNKGNFPGRFSGRQFSNSRSEMNVSTLELGDSALYLCASSLGGRPRTDTQYFGPGTRLTVL.

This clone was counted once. The CDR3, as DNA: TGTGCCAGCAGCTCGGGTTTACGGGGCACTGAAGCTTTCTTT. Its translation is CASSSGLRGTEAFF. The V and J genes are TRBV7-2 and TRBJ1-1; D is uncertain. V was trimmed by 4 bases and J by 4 bases, leaving 13 bases between them. The CDR3 has 14 amino acids. CDR1 is SGHTA, CDR2 FQGNSA, per germline.

This CDR3 is CASSWTGGTEAFF. DNA for the CDR3: TGTGCCAGCAGCTGGACAGGGGGCACTGAAGCTTTCTTT. The J gene is TRBJ1-1, the V gene TRBV7-2, with 10 bases matching TRBD1. V lost 4 bases to trimming and J lost 4 bases; unmatched junction nucleotides: 0. This CDR3 is 13 amino acids long. Germline V lookup: CDR1 SGHTA, CDR2 FQGNSA.

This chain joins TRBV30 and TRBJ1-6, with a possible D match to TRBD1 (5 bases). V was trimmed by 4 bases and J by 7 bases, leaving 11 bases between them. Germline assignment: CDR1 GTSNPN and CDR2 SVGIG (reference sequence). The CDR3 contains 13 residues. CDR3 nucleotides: TGTGCCTGGAAGGACATGACCAATTCACCCCTCCACTTT. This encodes CAWKDMTNSPLHF.

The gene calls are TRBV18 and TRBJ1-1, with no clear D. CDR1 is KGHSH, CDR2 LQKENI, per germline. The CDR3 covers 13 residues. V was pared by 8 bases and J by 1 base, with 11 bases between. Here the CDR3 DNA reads TGTGCCAGCCGAGGAGGAGGGAACACTGAAGCTTTCTTT. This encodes CASRGGGNTEAFF.